A single sample gave rise to the 11 T cell receptor beta chains below, sequenced in a study of cytomegalovirus exposure and HLA in healthy donors. The study ran its PCR with 60 Vbeta and 13 Jbeta primers. Measured with immunoSEQ multiplex PCR; TCRdb has only the in-frame clones, and not every one. The sample shows fewer than 150,000 clones, about four fifths of them seen only once. The sequenced material came from PBMCs. Receptors originate from a male donor in good health and CMV-seronegative.

This chain uses TRBV5-1 with TRBJ1-4, with TRBD1 matching 9 bases. CDR1 and CDR2 (germline): SGHRS, YFSETQ. Trimming took 4 bases from V and 9 from J; bases not matched to a gene: 10. There are 15 residues in the CDR3. This CDR3 reads CASSRDLGQGKKLFF. The CDR3, as DNA: TGCGCCAGCAGCAGGGACCTGGGACAGGGAAAAAAACTGTTTTTT.

This chain links TRBV7-2 with TRBJ2-5, with 7 bases matching TRBD2. The J segment lost 5 bases and the V segment lost 3 bases, leaving 6 bases of the junction unmatched. The CDR3 spans 14 residues. CDR1 is SGHTA, CDR2 FQGNSA, per germline. This chain's CDR3 is CASSFGLEVETQYF. The DNA for the CDR3 is TGTGCCAGCAGCTTCGGACTAGAGGTGGAGACCCAGTACTTC. The full variable domain, its missing parts supplied by reference TRBV7-2 and TRBJ2-5, is GAGVSQSPSNKVTEKGKDVELRCDPISGHTALYWYRQSLGQGLEFLIYFQGNSAPDKSGLPSDRFSAERTGGSVSTLTIQRTQQEDSAVYLCASSFGLEVETQYFGPGTRLLVL.

The CDR3 here is CASSQGTSASGRLMVYNEQFF. The CDR3 coding sequence is TGTGCCAGCAGCCAAGGTACTTCGGCTAGCGGGAGGCTCATGGTATACAATGAGCAGTTCTTC. The chain joins TRBV14 to TRBJ2-1; 11 bases are a match to TRBD2. With V trimmed by 1 base and J by 4 bases, 18 bases remained unmatched. Germline V gene data show CDR1 as SGHDN and CDR2 as FVKESK. The CDR3 length is 21 residues. Variable domain in full (rest from reference TRBV14 and TRBJ2-1): EAGVTQFPSHSVIEKGQTVTLRCDPISGHDNLYWYRRVMGKEIKFLLHFVKESKQDESGMPNNRFLAERTGGTYSTLKVQPAELEDSGVYFCASSQGTSASGRLMVYNEQFFGPGTRLTVL.

This chain uses TRBV18 with TRBJ2-1, with D possibly being TRBD2 (5 bases). CDR3 length equals 16 residues. The ends were cut back, 2 bases at V and 7 bases at J, with 18 bases in the middle. The germline V gene has CDR1 KGHSH and CDR2 LQKENI. CDR3 sequence: CASSPSFQITGNEQFF. CDR3 coding DNA: TGTGCCAGCTCACCAAGTTTCCAAATAACGGGAAATGAGCAGTTCTTC.

This chain connects TRBV4-1 to TRBJ2-2, with 10 bases fitting TRBD2. V dropped 0 bases and J dropped 7; count of bases not matched to a gene: 5. The V gene's germline CDR1 is MGHRA and CDR2 YSYEKL. The CDR3 has 16 residues. CDR3 nucleotides: TGCGCCAGCAGCCAAGAAGTTTCTAGCGGGAGCGGGGAGCTGTTTTTT. It specifies CASSQEVSSGSGELFF.

This clone was recorded a few times. The J gene is TRBJ1-2, the V gene TRBV6-5; tentatively, D is TRBD1 (5 bases). This CDR3 contains 14 residues. Trimming removed 2 bases at V and 2 bases at J, with 9 bases between. The germline V gene encodes CDR1 MNHEY and CDR2 SVGAGI. The CDR3 spells CASSYQGLNYGYTF. The CDR3 nucleotides are TGTGCCAGCAGTTACCAGGGACTAAACTATGGCTACACCTTC.

The chain couples TRBV7-9 to TRBJ2-7; weak D call: TRBD1 (9 bases). Trimming left V 4 bases short and J 6 bases short, with 22 bases between. The CDR3 has 16 amino acids. Per the germline V gene, CDR1 is SEHNR and CDR2 is FQNEAQ (reference sequence). The chain's CDR3 is CASSSTGGTGSGEQYF. The CDR3 DNA reads as TGTGCCAGCAGCTCAACGGGGGGGACAGGGAGTGGCGAGCAGTACTTC.

The rearrangement uses TRBV10-3 and TRBJ2-3, with 7 bases identical to TRBD2. The J segment lost 0 bases and the V segment lost 3 bases, leaving 3 bases of the junction unmatched. Per the germline V gene, CDR1 is ENHRY and CDR2 is SYGVKD. The CDR3 has 15 amino acids. CDR3 DNA sequence: TGTGCCATCAGTGATGCTAGCGGTAGCACAGATACGCAGTATTTT. This gives the protein CAISDASGSTDTQYF.

Regarding this clone: One end of the junction fails to match germline, which may point to a read error. CDR3 residues: CPISEGRLAYYEQYF. In DNA form, the CDR3 reads TGTCCCATCAGTGAGGGGAGACTAGCCTACTACGAGCAGTACTTC. J is TRBJ2-7 and V is TRBV10-3; 7 bases match TRBD2. The CDR3 is 15 residues long. CDR1 and CDR2 from the germline V gene are ENHRY and SYGVKD.

The rearrangement joins TRBV9 to TRBJ2-3; 11 positions agree with TRBD2. There are 17 residues in the CDR3. V shed 4 bases and J 2 bases; nucleotides not matched to a gene: 9. Germline CDR1 is SGDLS and CDR2 is YYNGEE. CDR3 amino acids: CASSTSGSAIHTDTQYF. In nucleotides, the CDR3 is TGTGCCAGCAGCACTAGCGGGAGCGCCATACACACAGATACGCAGTATTTT.

The chain combines TRBV9 with TRBJ1-1; tentatively, D is TRBD1 (5 bases). The V end was cut by 0 bases, the J end by 1 base, with 10 bases between. The length of the CDR3 is 15 residues. Per germline, CDR1 SGDLS and CDR2 YYNGEE. The CDR3 region is CASSVESDRNTEAFF. The CDR3 DNA reads TGTGCCAGCAGCGTAGAGTCAGACAGGAACACTGAAGCTTTCTTT. The full variable domain, in which reference TRBV9 and TRBJ1-1 provide the parts outside the CDR3, is DSGVTQTPKHLITATGQRVTLRCSPRSGDLSVYWYQQSLDQGLQFLIQYYNGEERAKGNILERFSAQQFPDLHSELNLSSLELGDSALYFCASSVESDRNTEAFFGQGTRLTVV.